This TCR beta chain was captured by sequencing in a study of PD-1 blockade in mismatch repair-deficient tumors. Background on the study: Enrolled about 2013-2016, patients had progressing, pretreated mismatch repair-deficient cancers of around 12 types.

PCR or immunohistochemistry showed mismatch repair deficiency in every enrolled patient. The TCR-sequenced patients were a few responders to pembrolizumab. On this clone itself: Its antigen is undetermined.

Study-wide points: After pembrolizumab, tumor-resident clones rose rapidly, then generally contracted before radiologic responses.

Profiling relied on immunoSEQ multiplex PCR, and the TCRdb table lists in-frame clones only, not all of them. This sample has about 34,000 clones, with 80% found just once. With 1 base removed from V and 0 bases from J, the gap between germline ends came to 19 bases. Germline CDR1 and CDR2: SGHTA and FQGTGA. CDR3 length: 20 amino acids. This clonotype was sampled from an adult with mismatch repair-deficient cancer. The chain couples TRBV7-3 to TRBJ2-6; possible D gene TRBD1, 6 bases. The starting material was PBMCs, obtained 6 weeks after starting pembrolizumab. CDR3 protein: CASSLNLDSLVTSGANVLTF. Here the CDR3 DNA reads TGTGCCAGCAGCTTAAATTTGGACAGCCTTGTAACCTCTGGGGCCAACGTCCTGACTTTC.